These 15 T cell receptor beta chains share one sample of origin, sequenced in a study of Ad26.COV2.S vaccination and SARS-CoV-2 variants. The treatment: approximately 18 received Ad26.COV2.S at low or high dose, single or two shots; roughly five received placebo; per-sample allocation not given. Collection of samples fell on day 63 after the first vaccine or placebo injection. Measured with immunoSEQ multiplex PCR; TCRdb has only the in-frame clones, and not every one. This sample has over 450,000 clones, with 70% to 90% found just once. Material: peripheral blood, obtained in a trial of Ad26.COV2.S vaccine versus placebo. The receptors were gathered from a person aged 18-65 years who received the Ad26.COV2.S COVID-19 vaccine or a placebo.

This clone appeared a few times. The rearrangement joins TRBV10-1 to TRBJ1-6; D is uncertain. The ends were cut back, 9 bases at V and 6 bases at J, with 18 bases in the middle. The CDR3 length is 15 residues. Per germline, CDR1 WNHNN and CDR2 SYGVQD (reference sequence). CDR3 region: CARIEPTSINSPLHF. The DNA of the CDR3 is TGCGCCAGGATCGAACCAACCAGCATTAATTCACCCCTCCACTTT.

The rearrangement links TRBV3-1 (or the pseudogene TRBV3-2) to TRBJ1-2; tentative D call: TRBD1 (6 bases). The V and J ends lost 2 bases and 11 bases respectively, with 15 bases between them. Germline assignment: CDR1 LGHDT and CDR2 YNNKEL (reference sequence). The CDR3 has 13 amino acids. For the CDR3, the DNA is TGTGCCAGCAGCCAATCCGGGACAAGGAGGTACACCTTC. It encodes CASSQSGTRRYTF.

V is TRBV19 and J is TRBJ1-4, with D unresolved. Germline V lookup: CDR1 LNHDA, CDR2 SQIVND (reference sequence). V gave up 4 bases and J gave up 7 bases, with 10 bases separating them. The CDR3 totals 13 residues. CDR3 sequence (DNA): TGTGCCAGTAGTACCGGCCATAGTGAAAAACTGTTTTTT. It translates to CASSTGHSEKLFF.

The rearrangement joins TRBV30 to TRBJ2-3, with TRBD2 matching 9 bases. Germline-derived CDR1 and CDR2 are GTSNPN and SVGIG (reference sequence). The J segment lost 0 bases and the V segment lost 0 bases, leaving 4 bases of the junction unmatched. The CDR3 length is 16 residues. CDR3 DNA sequence: TGTGCCTGGAGTGTCGGACTAGCGCGTAGCACAGATACGCAGTATTTT. Translating it yields CAWSVGLARSTDTQYF.

The chain employs TRBV2 and TRBJ1-1; no definite D call. Germline V CDR1 and CDR2: SNHLY, FYNNEI. This CDR3 is built from 11 residues. V lost 8 bases and J 1 base, leaving 5 bases between the germline ends. For the CDR3, the DNA is TGTGCCAGCGGGTCGAACACTGAAGCTTTCTTT. It specifies CASGSNTEAFF.

CDR3 sequence reads: CASSQPGLAGANEQFF. DNA for the CDR3: TGCGCCAGCAGCCAACCGGGACTAGCGGGGGCCAATGAGCAGTTCTTC. The chain combines TRBV4-1 with TRBJ2-1; 14 bases agree with TRBD2. The ends lost 2 bases at V and 6 bases at J; junction bases unmatched: 3. The CDR3 contains 16 residues. Germline CDR1 is MGHRA and CDR2 is YSYEKL.

The V call is TRBV4-2, the J call TRBJ1-6; D unclear. The CDR3 loop spans 14 amino acids. The V and J ends lost 5 bases and 10 bases respectively, with 15 bases between them. The germline CDR1 and CDR2 sequences are LGHNA and YNFKEQ. CDR3 region: CASSETVGRSPLHF. CDR3 sequence (DNA): TGTGCCAGCAGCGAAACGGTAGGGAGGTCACCCCTCCACTTT.

This clone occurred a few times. The chain links TRBV7-9 to TRBJ1-1; tentatively, D is TRBD1 (5 bases). Germline lookup yields CDR1 SEHNR and CDR2 FQNEAQ (reference sequence). Trimming shortened V by 2 bases and J by 4 bases, and 11 bases separated the two germline ends. The CDR3 is made up of 14 amino acids. This CDR3 reads CASSLPIGTTEAFF. The CDR3 coding sequence is TGTGCCAGCAGCTTACCTATAGGGACCACTGAAGCTTTCTTT.

V and J are TRBV3-1 (or the pseudogene TRBV3-2) and TRBJ1-1; D is perhaps TRBD1 (5 bases). V was clipped by 4 bases and J by 1 base, with 10 bases between them. Per germline, CDR1 LGHDT and CDR2 YNNKEL (reference sequence). This CDR3 comprises 14 residues. CDR3 in amino acids: CASSPGTENTEAFF. The DNA for the CDR3 is TGTGCCAGCAGCCCGGGGACGGAGAACACTGAAGCTTTCTTT.

This clone was seen only once. The chain has TRBV5-4 and TRBJ2-7; either TRBD1 or TRBD2 may fit D (5 bases each). V was cut by 2 bases and J by 2 bases, with 17 bases left in between. Looked up from germline, CDR1 is SGHNT and CDR2 is YYREEE (reference sequence). The CDR3 is 16 amino acids. CDR3 protein: CASSFGFEGLPYEQYF. CDR3 nucleotide sequence: TGTGCCAGCAGCTTCGGGTTTGAGGGGCTTCCCTACGAGCAGTACTTC.

This clone was observed a single time. J is TRBJ2-7 and V is TRBV5-1; D unresolved. The CDR3 has 16 residues. V lost 4 bases and J lost 2, with 19 bases in between. Per the germline V gene, CDR1 is SGHRS and CDR2 is YFSETQ. CDR3 coding DNA: TGCGCCAGCAGCCCAAAAGGTCGACCTAAAACCTACGAGCAGTACTTC. Amino acid sequence: CASSPKGRPKTYEQYF.

The genes are TRBV30 and TRBJ1-6, with 7 bases lining up with TRBD1. With 3 bases clipped from V and 5 bases from J, the junction kept 4 bases outside the gene matches. CDR1 and CDR2 (germline): GTSNPN, SVGIG (reference sequence). This CDR3 region has 14 residues. The CDR3 spells CAWRTGQHNSPLHF. The CDR3 nucleotides are TGTGCCTGGAGGACGGGACAGCATAATTCACCCCTCCACTTT.

The genes are TRBV29-1 and TRBJ2-5; the D is unclear. Trimming left V 5 bases short and J 4 bases short, with 14 bases between. The CDR3 is 13 residues long. Germline CDR1 and CDR2: SQVTM and ANQGSEA. For the CDR3, the DNA is TGCAGCGTTCGGTCAACATTATCAGAGACCCAGTACTTC. Its translation: CSVRSTLSETQYF. Based on the CDR3 plus reference TRBV29-1 and TRBJ2-5, the full variable domain is SAVISQKPSRDICQRGTSLTIQCQVDSQVTMMFWYRQQPGQSLTLIATANQGSEATYESGFVIDKFPISRPNLTFSTLTVSNMSPEDSSIYLCSVRSTLSETQYFGPGTRLLVL.

V usage is TRBV2 and J usage is TRBJ2-2, with TRBD1 matching over 9 bases. With V trimmed by 6 bases and J by 5 bases, 10 bases remained unmatched. The CDR3 length is 16 residues. CDR1 and CDR2 from the germline V gene are SNHLY and FYNNEI. The CDR3 DNA sequence: TGTGCCAGCAGCGGGACAGGGTTTGGTGTGACCGGGGAGCTGTTTTTT. As protein: CASSGTGFGVTGELFF.

This clone was seen a handful of times. The V and J genes are TRBV9 and TRBJ1-5; 12 nucleotides agree with TRBD1. The V segment lost 4 bases and the J segment 6 bases; nucleotides outside the gene matches: 5. From germline, CDR1 is SGDLS and CDR2 YYNGEE. The CDR3 contains 15 residues. The CDR3 is CASSPGQGAGQPQHF. DNA for the CDR3: TGTGCCAGCAGCCCGGGACAGGGGGCGGGTCAGCCCCAGCATTTT.